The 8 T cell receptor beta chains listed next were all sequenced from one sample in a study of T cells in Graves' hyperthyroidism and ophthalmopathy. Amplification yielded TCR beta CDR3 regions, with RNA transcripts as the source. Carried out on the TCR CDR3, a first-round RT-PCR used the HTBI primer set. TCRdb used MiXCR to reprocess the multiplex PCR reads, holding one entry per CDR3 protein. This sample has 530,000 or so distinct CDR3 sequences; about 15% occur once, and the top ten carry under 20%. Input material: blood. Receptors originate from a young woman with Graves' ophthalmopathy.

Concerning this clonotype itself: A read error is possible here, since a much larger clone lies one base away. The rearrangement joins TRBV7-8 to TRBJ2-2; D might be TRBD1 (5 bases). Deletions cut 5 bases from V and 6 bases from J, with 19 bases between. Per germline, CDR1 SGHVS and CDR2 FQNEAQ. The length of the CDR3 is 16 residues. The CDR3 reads CASSRRQGFNAGELFF. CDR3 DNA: TGTGCCAGCAGCCGCCGTCAGGGCTTCAACGCCGGGGAGCTGTTTTTT.

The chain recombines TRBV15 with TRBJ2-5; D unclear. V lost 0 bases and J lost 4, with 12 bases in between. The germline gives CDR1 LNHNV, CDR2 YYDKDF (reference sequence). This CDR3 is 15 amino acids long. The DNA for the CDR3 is TGTGCCACCAGCAGAGATGGCGCCTGGCGAGAGACCCAGTACTTC. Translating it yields CATSRDGAWRETQYF.

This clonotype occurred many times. CDR3 sequence (DNA): TGTGCCAGCAGAAGATCCGGGGCTCTCGGGCAGCCCCAGCATTTT. Translation: CASRRSGALGQPQHF. The chain recombines TRBV28 with TRBJ1-5; D perhaps matches TRBD1 (5 bases). Trimming took off 6 bases at V and 7 bases at J, with 19 bases between the two ends. Germline V gene lookup returns CDR1 MDHEN and CDR2 SYDVKM. The length of the CDR3 is 15 residues. The full variable domain, completed using reference TRBV28 and TRBJ1-5, is DVKVTQSSRYLVKRTGEKVFLECVQDMDHENMFWYRQDPGLGLRLIYFSYDVKMKEKGDIPEGYSVSREKKERFSLILESASTNQTSMYLCASRRSGALGQPQHFGDGTRLSIL.

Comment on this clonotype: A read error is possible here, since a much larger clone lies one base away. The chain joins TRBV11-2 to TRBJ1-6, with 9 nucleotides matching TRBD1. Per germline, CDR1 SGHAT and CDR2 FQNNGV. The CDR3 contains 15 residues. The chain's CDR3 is CVSRSPGQGNSPLHF. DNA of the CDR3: TGTGTCAGCAGATCTCCGGGACAGGGTAATTCACCCCTCCACTTT.

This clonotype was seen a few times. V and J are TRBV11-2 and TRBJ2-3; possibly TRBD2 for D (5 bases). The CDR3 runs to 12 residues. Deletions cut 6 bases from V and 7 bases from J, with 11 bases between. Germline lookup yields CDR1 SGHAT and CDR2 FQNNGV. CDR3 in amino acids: CASRRDLYTQYF. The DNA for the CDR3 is TGTGCCAGCAGACGGGATCTATATACGCAGTATTTT. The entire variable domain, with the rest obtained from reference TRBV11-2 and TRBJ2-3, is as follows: EAGVAQSPRYKIIEKRQSVAFWCNPISGHATLYWYQQILGQGPKLLIQFQNNGVVDDSQLPKDRFSAERLKGVDSTLKIQPAKLEDSAVYLCASRRDLYTQYFGPGTRLTVL.

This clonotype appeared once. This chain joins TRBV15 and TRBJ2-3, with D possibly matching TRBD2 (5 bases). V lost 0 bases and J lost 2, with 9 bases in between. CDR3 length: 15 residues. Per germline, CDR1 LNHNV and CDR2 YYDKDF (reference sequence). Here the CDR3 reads CATSRDREYTDTQYF. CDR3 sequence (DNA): TGTGCCACCAGCAGAGATAGGGAGTACACAGATACGCAGTATTTT.

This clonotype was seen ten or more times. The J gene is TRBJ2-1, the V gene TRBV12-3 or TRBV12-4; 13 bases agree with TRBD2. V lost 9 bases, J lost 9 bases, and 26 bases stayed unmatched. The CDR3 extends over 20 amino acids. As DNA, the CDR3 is TGTGCCAGTGAATTGGGGAGGGGCGGACTAGCGGGAGTAAAAAGGCGTGAGCAGTTCTTC. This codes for CASELGRGGLAGVKRREQFF.

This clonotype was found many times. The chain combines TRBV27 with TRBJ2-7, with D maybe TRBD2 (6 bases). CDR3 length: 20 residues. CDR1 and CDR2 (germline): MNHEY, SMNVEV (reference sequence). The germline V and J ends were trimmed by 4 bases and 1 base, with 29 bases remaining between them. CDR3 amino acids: CASSSRVGPSRSAGSYEQYF. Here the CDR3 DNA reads TGTGCCAGCAGTTCGAGGGTTGGACCAAGCCGGAGCGCGGGGTCCTACGAGCAGTACTTC.